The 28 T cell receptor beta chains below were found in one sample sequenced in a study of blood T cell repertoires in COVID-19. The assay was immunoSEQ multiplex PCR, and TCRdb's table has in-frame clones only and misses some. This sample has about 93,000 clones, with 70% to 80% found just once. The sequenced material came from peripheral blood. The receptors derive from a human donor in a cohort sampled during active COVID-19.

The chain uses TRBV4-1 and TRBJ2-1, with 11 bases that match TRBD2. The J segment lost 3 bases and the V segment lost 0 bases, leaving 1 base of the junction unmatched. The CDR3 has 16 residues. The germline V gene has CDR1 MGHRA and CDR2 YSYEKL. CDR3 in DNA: TGCGCCAGCAGCCAAGATAGCGGGAGGGTCTACAATGAGCAGTTCTTC. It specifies CASSQDSGRVYNEQFF.

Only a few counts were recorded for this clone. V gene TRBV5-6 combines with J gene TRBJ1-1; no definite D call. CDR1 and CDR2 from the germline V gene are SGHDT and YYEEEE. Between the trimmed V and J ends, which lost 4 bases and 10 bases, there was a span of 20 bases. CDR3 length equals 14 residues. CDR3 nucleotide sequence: TGTGCCAGCAGCGTTCCGGGTCTCCTCCATGGAGCTTTCTTT. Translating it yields CASSVPGLLHGAFF.

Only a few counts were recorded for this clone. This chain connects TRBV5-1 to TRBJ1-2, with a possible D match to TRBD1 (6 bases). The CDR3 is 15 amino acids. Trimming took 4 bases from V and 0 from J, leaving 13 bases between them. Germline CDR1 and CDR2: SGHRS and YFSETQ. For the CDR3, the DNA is TGCGCCAGCAGCCCGGACAGCAGAACTAACTATGGCTACACCTTC. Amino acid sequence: CASSPDSRTNYGYTF.

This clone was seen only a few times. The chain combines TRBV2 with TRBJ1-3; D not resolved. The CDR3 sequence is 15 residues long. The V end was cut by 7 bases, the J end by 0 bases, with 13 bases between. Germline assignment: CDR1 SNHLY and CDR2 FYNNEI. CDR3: CASIRGATSGNTIYF. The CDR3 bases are TGTGCCAGCATTCGCGGAGCTACCTCTGGAAACACCATATATTTT. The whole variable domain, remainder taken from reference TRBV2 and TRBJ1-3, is EPEVTQTPSHQVTQMGQEVILRCVPISNHLYFYWYRQILGQKVEFLVSFYNNEISEKSEIFDDQFSVERPDGSNFTLKIRSTKLEDSAMYFCASIRGATSGNTIYFGEGSWLTVV.

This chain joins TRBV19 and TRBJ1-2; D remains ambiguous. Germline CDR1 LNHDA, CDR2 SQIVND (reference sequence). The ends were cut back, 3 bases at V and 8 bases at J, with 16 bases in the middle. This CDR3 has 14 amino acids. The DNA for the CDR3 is TGTGCCAGTAGTATCCGCGGCCCCGAGGCCGGCTACACCTTC. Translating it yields CASSIRGPEAGYTF.

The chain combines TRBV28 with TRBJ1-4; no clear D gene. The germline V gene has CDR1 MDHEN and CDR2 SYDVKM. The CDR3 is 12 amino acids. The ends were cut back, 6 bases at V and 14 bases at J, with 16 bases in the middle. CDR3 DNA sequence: TGTGCCAGCAGACACCCCCGCGGTTGGCTGTTTTTT. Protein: CASRHPRGWLFF.

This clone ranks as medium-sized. The CDR3 is CASSLGQAWTEAFF. CDR3 in DNA: TGTGCCAGCAGTTTGGGACAGGCGTGGACTGAAGCTTTCTTT. The V call is TRBV28, the J call TRBJ1-1; 8 bases align to TRBD1. The CDR3 covers 14 residues. Germline values: CDR1 MDHEN, CDR2 SYDVKM. V lost 3 bases, J lost 5 bases, and 5 bases stayed unmatched.

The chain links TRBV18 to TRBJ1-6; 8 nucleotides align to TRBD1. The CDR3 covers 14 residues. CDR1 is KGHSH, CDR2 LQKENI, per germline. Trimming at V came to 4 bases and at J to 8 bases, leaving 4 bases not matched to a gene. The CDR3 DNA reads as TGTGCCAGCTCACTAGACAGGGGTGATTCACCCCTCCACTTT. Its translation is CASSLDRGDSPLHF. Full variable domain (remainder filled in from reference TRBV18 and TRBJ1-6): NAGVMQNPRHLVRRRGQEARLRCSPMKGHSHVYWYRQLPEEGLKFMVYLQKENIIDESGMPKERFSAEFPKEGPSILRIQQVVRGDSAAYFCASSLDRGDSPLHFGNGTRLTVT.

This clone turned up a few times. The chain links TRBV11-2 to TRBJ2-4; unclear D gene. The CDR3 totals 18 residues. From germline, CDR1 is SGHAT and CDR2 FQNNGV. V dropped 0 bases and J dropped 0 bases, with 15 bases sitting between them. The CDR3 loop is CASSLESVRFLAKNIQYF. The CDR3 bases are TGTGCCAGCAGCTTAGAGAGTGTAAGATTTCTAGCCAAAAACATTCAGTACTTC. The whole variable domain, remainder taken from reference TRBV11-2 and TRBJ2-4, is EAGVAQSPRYKIIEKRQSVAFWCNPISGHATLYWYQQILGQGPKLLIQFQNNGVVDDSQLPKDRFSAERLKGVDSTLKIQPAKLEDSAVYLCASSLESVRFLAKNIQYFGAGTRLSVL.

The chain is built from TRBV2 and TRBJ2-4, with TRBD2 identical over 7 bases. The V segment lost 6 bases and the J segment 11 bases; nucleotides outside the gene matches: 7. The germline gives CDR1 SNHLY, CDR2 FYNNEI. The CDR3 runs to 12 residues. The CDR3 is CASRGGTVVQYF. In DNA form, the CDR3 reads TGTGCCAGCAGGGGGGGGACCGTTGTTCAGTACTTC.

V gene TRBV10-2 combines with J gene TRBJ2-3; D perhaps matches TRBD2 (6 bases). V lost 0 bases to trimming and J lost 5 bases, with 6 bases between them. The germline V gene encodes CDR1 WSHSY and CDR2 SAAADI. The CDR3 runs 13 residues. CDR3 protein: CASSESGGDTQYF. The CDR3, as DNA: TGCGCCAGCAGTGAGTCCGGGGGAGATACGCAGTATTTT.

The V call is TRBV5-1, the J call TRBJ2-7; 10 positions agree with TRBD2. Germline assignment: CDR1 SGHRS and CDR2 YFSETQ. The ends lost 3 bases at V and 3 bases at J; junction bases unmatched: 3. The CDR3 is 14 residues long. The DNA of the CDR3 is TGCGCCAGCAGCTCCCTAGCGGGGGTCTACGAGCAGTACTTC. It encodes CASSSLAGVYEQYF.

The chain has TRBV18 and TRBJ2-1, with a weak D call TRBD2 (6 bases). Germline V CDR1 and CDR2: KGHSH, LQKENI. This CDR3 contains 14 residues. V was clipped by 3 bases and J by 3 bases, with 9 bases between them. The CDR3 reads CASSPIGGYNEQFF. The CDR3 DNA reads TGTGCCAGCTCACCGATCGGGGGCTACAATGAGCAGTTCTTC.

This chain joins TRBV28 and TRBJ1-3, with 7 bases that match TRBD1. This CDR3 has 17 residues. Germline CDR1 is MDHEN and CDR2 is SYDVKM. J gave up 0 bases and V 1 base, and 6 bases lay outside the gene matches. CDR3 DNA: TGTGCCAGCAGTTTATTCGTGACAGGGCTCTCTGGAAACACCATATATTTT. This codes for CASSLFVTGLSGNTIYF.

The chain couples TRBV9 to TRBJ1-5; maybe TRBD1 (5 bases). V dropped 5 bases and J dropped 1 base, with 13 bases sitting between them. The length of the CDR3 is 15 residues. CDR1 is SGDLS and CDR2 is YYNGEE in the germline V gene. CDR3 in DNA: TGTGCCAGCAGTCCAGGGCGCACCAGCAATCAGCCCCAGCATTTT. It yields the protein CASSPGRTSNQPQHF.

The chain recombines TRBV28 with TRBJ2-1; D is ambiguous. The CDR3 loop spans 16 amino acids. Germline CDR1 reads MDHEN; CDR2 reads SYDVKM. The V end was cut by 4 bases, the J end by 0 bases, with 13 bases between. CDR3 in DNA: TGTGCCAGCAGTTCGAGACTGGCTACCTCCTACAATGAGCAGTTCTTC. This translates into CASSSRLATSYNEQFF.

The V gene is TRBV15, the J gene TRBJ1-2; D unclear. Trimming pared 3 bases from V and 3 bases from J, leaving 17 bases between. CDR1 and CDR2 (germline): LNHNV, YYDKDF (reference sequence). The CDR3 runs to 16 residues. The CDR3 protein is CATSSGRTGSHYGYTF. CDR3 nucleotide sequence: TGTGCCACCAGCAGCGGCAGGACGGGGTCTCACTATGGCTACACCTTC.

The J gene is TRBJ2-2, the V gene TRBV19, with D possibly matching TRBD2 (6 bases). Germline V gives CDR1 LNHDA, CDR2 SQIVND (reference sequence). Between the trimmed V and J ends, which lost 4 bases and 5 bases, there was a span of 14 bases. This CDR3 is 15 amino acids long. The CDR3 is CASSNLLAPTGELFF. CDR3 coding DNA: TGTGCCAGTAGTAATCTACTAGCACCGACCGGGGAGCTGTTTTTT.

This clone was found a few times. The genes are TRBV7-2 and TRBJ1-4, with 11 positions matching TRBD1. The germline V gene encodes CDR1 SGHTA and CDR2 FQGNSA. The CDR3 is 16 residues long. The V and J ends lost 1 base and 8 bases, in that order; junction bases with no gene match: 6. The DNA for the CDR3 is TGTGCCAGCAGCTTAGTGGACAGGGGGCGCGAAGAAAAACTGTTTTTT. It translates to CASSLVDRGREEKLFF.

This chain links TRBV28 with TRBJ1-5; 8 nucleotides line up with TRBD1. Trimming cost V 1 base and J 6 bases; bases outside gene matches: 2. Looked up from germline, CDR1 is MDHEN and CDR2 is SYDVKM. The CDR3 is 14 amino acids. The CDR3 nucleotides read TGTGCCAGCAGTTTATCAGGGGGCGGTCAGCCCCAGCATTTT. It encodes CASSLSGGGQPQHF.

CDR3 sequence (DNA): TGTGCCAGCAACGATGAGGGCGCAGATACGCAGTATTTT. Protein product: CASNDEGADTQYF. This sequence joins TRBV2 and TRBJ2-3, with D tentatively TRBD2 (5 bases). The CDR3 is 13 residues long. Trimming removed 7 bases from V and 4 bases from J, with 12 bases in between. The germline gives CDR1 SNHLY, CDR2 FYNNEI.

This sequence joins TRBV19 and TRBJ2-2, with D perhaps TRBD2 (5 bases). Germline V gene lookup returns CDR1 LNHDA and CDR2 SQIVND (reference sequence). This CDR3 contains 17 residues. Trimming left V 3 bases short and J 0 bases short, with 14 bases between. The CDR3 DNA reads TGTGCCAGTAGTATCAGCGTCGGGGTGTCGAACACCGGGGAGCTGTTTTTT. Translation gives CASSISVGVSNTGELFF. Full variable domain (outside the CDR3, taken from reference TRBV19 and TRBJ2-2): DGGITQSPKYLFRKEGQNVTLSCEQNLNHDAMYWYRQDPGQGLRLIYYSQIVNDFQKGDIAEGYSVSREKKESFPLTVTSAQKNPTAFYLCASSISVGVSNTGELFFGEGSRLTVL.

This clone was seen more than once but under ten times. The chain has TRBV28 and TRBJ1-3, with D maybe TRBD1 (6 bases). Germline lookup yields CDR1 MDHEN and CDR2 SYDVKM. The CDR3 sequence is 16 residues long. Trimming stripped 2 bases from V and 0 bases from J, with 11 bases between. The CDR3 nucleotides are TGTGCCAGCAGTTTAATTAAAGGGGGCTCTGGAAACACCATATATTTT. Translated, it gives CASSLIKGGSGNTIYF. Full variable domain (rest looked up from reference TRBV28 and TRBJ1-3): DVKVTQSSRYLVKRTGEKVFLECVQDMDHENMFWYRQDPGLGLRLIYFSYDVKMKEKGDIPEGYSVSREKKERFSLILESASTNQTSMYLCASSLIKGGSGNTIYFGEGSWLTVV.

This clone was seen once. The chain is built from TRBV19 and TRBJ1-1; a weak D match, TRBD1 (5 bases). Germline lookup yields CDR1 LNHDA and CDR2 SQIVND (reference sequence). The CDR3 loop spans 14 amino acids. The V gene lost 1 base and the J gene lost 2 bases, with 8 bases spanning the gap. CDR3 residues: CASSIGGLNTEAFF. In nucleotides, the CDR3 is TGTGCCAGTAGTATAGGGGGCCTCAACACTGAAGCTTTCTTT.

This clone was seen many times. The CDR3 DNA reads TGTGCCATCAGCGGACTAGCGGGAGATACGCAGTATTTT. It translates to CAISGLAGDTQYF. The rearrangement joins TRBV10-3 to TRBJ2-3; 11 bases map to TRBD2. Trimming cost V 6 bases and J 5 bases; bases outside gene matches: 1. Per the germline V gene, CDR1 is ENHRY and CDR2 is SYGVKD. The CDR3 covers 13 residues.

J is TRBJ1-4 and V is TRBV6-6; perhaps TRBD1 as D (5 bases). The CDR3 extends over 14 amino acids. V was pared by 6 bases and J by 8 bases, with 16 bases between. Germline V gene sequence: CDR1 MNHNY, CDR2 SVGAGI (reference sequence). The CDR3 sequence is CASRWGGEWEKLFF. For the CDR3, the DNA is TGTGCCAGCAGGTGGGGGGGGGAATGGGAAAAACTGTTTTTT.

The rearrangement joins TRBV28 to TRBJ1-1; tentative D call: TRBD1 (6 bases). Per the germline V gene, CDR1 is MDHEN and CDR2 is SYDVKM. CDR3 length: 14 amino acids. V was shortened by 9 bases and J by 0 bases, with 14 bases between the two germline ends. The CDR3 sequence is CASGAGAMNTEAFF. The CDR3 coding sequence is TGTGCCAGTGGGGCAGGGGCAATGAACACTGAAGCTTTCTTT.

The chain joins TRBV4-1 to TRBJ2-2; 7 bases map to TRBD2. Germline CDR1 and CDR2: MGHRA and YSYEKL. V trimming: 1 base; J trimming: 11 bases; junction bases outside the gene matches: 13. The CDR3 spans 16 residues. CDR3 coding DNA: TGCGCCAGCAGCCAAGCCTTTGGGACTACCTTGGGAGAGCTGTTTTTT. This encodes CASSQAFGTTLGELFF.